The TCR beta chain described here comes from a study of OX40 agonist ivuxolimab in advanced cancers. As for the study in general: A diagnosis of hepatocellular carcinoma, melanoma, renal cell or head and neck cancer was present in dose-escalation patients.

Patients had blood sampled at baseline and again on cycle 4 day 1 and cycle 7 day 1. The CDR3 consists of 12 residues. Per the germline V gene, CDR1 is SGHAT and CDR2 is FQDESV (reference sequence). The germline V and J ends were trimmed by 2 bases and 4 bases, with 5 bases remaining between them. Using immunoSEQ multiplex PCR, the repertoire was profiled, and TCRdb retains in-frame clones only, with some absent. The sample carries about 26,000 clones, about 85% recorded once. The TCR originated in an adult with an advanced solid tumor such as melanoma, head and neck, liver or kidney cancer. The sample consisted of CD4+ or CD8+ T cells sorted from blood, taken in a trial of the OX40 agonist ivuxolimab. V is TRBV11-1 and J is TRBJ1-1; D unresolved. DNA for the CDR3: TGTGCCAGCAGCTTATTAGCCACTGAAGCTTTCTTT. This gives the protein CASSLLATEAFF.